This T cell receptor beta chain was sequenced during a study of T cell repertoires in cytomegalovirus infection (dated by TCRdb to about 2019). In the study overall: Peptide stimulations targeted recently identified HLA-C-restricted CMV epitopes, whose presentation resists viral immunomodulation, together with well-studied HLA-B-restricted epitopes. Because public TCR beta signatures pointed to carriage of CMV infection together with the matching HLA type, the HLA type of each donor mattered for the analysis.

This clonotype occurred a few times. Its antigen is currently not known. No per-base quality is available; no much larger clone lies one base away. Beyond this particular receptor, the publication reports: The ex vivo response was dominated by HLA-C-restricted CMV-specific TCR beta clonotypes, which also provided the single most frequent clonotype in two of eight donors. In both this cohort and an independent cohort of more than 350 donors, the cumulative frequency of public TCR beta family members distinguished carriers of CMV infection plus the relevant HLA type.

TCRdb shows the sequencer as Illumina HiSeq 1500. Through fastp at Q25 and MiXCR, TCRdb rebuilt clones from the public reads, retaining in-frame beta chains. Here each entry gathers all rows of one CDR3 protein and keeps the most common genes and DNA. Recorded for this sample are about 770,000 distinct CDR3 sequences; approximately 32% of them occurred a single time. The ten largest clones represent around 13% of the sample. The meaning of the sample's treatment or condition label: in vitro stimulation with specific CMV peptide epitopes to enrich CMV-specific T cells. CDR1 and CDR2 (SGHNT, YYREEE) derive from the germline V gene (reference sequence). Its CDR3 holds 14 amino acids, cysteine through phenylalanine. Of all the DNA, just the CDR3 is kept, 42 bases in frame from base 1. V is pared back by 0 bases and J by 7 bases, with 10 bases lying between the germline termini.

The starting material was cultured CD8+ T cells from PBMCs, obtained from culture after CMV antigen stimulation. This TCR was sampled from a human donor in good health (CMV status not recorded). Some clones in this sample may be carry-over from other donors' samples. The chain links TRBV5-4 with TRBJ1-4; the D segment could be TRBD1, given 5 matching bases. The base sequence is TGTGCCAGCAGCTTGGGGGACCGACCTGAAAAACTGTTTTTT. Its amino acids are CASSLGDRPEKLFF.